This T cell receptor (beta chain) was captured by sequencing in a study of T-cell reconstitution after alpha-beta-depleted transplantation in children. Study-wide results and limits: Several hundred expanded graft clones reportedly were the source of alpha-beta T cells about two months after transplant. Newly made T cells mostly supplied T-cell counts and diversity one year after transplant. Some patients' high day-60 TCRbeta diversity was traced to surviving recipient T cells and thymic progenitors.

This clonotype was detected only a few times. Antigen: not known. Preparation of the TCRbeta library involved a method that used unique molecular identifiers. TCRdb ran MiXCR on the PCR reads and lists one entry per CDR3 protein. The sample lists around 700,000 distinct CDR3 sequences, approximately 14% occurring once. Losses at the gene ends were 4 bases for V and 7 bases for J; bases not matched to a gene: 16. The CDR3 runs to 16 residues. Germline CDR1 and CDR2: SGDLS and YYNGEE. The clonotype was recovered from a girl aged 2-10 years with congenital amegakaryocytic thrombocytopenia, due to receive a stem cell transplant. The sample here was PBMCs, taken before TCRalphabeta/CD19-depleted stem cell transplant. The V gene is TRBV9, the J gene TRBJ2-7, with TRBD2 matching 8 bases. CDR3 region: CASSQHNREGVGEQYF. The CDR3 DNA sequence: TGTGCCAGCAGCCAACATAACCGGGAGGGGGTCGGAGAGCAGTACTTC.